One sample yielded the 18 T cell receptor beta chains listed below, sequenced in a study of OX40 agonist ivuxolimab in advanced cancers. Some clones are missing from TCRdb's copy, which holds only in-frame ones; the method was immunoSEQ multiplex PCR. The data show some 120,000 clones, with 85% to 95% seen just once and 0.7% to 0.85% held by the top ten. Here the sequenced sample was CD4+ or CD8+ T cells sorted from blood, taken in a trial of the OX40 agonist ivuxolimab. These receptors all come from an adult with an advanced solid tumor such as melanoma, head and neck, liver or kidney cancer.

The chain combines TRBV28 with TRBJ1-5, with 7 nucleotides matching TRBD1. J lost 5 bases, V lost 6 bases, and 4 bases had no gene match. This CDR3 region has 13 residues. The V gene's germline CDR1 is MDHEN and CDR2 SYDVKM. The CDR3 spells CASRTGYHQPQHF. CDR3 nucleotide sequence: TGTGCCAGCAGGACAGGGTACCATCAGCCCCAGCATTTT.

The genes are TRBV28 and TRBJ1-2; D not resolved. Trimming left V 6 bases short and J 4 bases short, with 15 bases between. Germline CDR1 reads MDHEN; CDR2 reads SYDVKM. CDR3 length equals 14 residues. The CDR3 reads CASSPAPRAYGYTF. The CDR3 nucleotides read TGTGCCAGCAGCCCAGCACCTCGCGCCTATGGCTACACCTTC.

This chain links TRBV5-5 with TRBJ1-5; D not certain. This CDR3 has 16 residues. Deletions cut 2 bases from V and 0 bases from J, with 12 bases between. Germline CDR1 is SGHKS and CDR2 is YYEKEE (reference sequence). The CDR3 bases are TGTGCCAGCAGCTTTTCGTCCAGTCATAGCAATCAGCCCCAGCATTTT. Translating gives CASSFSSSHSNQPQHF.

This clone showed up just a few times. J is TRBJ1-1 and V is TRBV14; tentatively, D is TRBD1 (6 bases). V shed 4 bases and J shed 1 base, with 7 bases lying between them. The V gene's germline CDR1 is SGHDN and CDR2 FVKESK. This CDR3 is built from 13 residues. The CDR3 bases are TGTGCCAGCAGCCGGACAGAGAACACTGAAGCTTTCTTT. Protein: CASSRTENTEAFF.

The rearrangement joins TRBV28 to TRBJ1-1, with 8 bases identical to TRBD1. V was clipped by 6 bases and J by 3 bases; unmatched bases: 6. This CDR3 has 14 residues. Germline lookup yields CDR1 MDHEN and CDR2 SYDVKM. The CDR3 is CASRGGQEYTEAFF. DNA for the CDR3: TGTGCCAGCAGGGGGGGACAGGAGTACACTGAAGCTTTCTTT.

The chain recombines TRBV19 with TRBJ1-5, with 9 bases that match TRBD1. This CDR3 contains 16 residues. V lost 3 bases and J lost 2; bases outside the gene matches: 5. Germline lookup yields CDR1 LNHDA and CDR2 SQIVND (reference sequence). CDR3 sequence: CASSIRTGDGNQPQHF. DNA for the CDR3: TGTGCCAGTAGTATTAGGACAGGGGACGGCAATCAGCCCCAGCATTTT.

This chain connects TRBV27 to TRBJ1-2; tentative D call: TRBD1 (5 bases). The CDR3 loop spans 13 amino acids. Germline V gene sequence: CDR1 MNHEY, CDR2 SMNVEV (reference sequence). With 5 bases removed from V and 7 bases from J, the gap between germline ends came to 14 bases. The DNA for the CDR3 is TGTGCCAGCAGTATTGGGACGGCCGCTGGCTACACCTTC. Translating it yields CASSIGTAAGYTF.

V usage is TRBV7-3 and J usage is TRBJ2-7; D possibly corresponds to TRBD2 (5 bases). Trimming took 5 bases from V and 0 from J, leaving 8 bases between them. The CDR3 is 13 amino acids. Germline V gene lookup returns CDR1 SGHTA and CDR2 FQGTGA. This CDR3 reads CASSRTASYEQYF. DNA for the CDR3: TGTGCCAGCAGCCGGACTGCCTCCTACGAGCAGTACTTC.

This chain links TRBV6-1 with TRBJ2-5, with D possibly TRBD2 on 5 matching bases. This CDR3 is 14 amino acids long. V shed 1 base and J shed 1 base, with 7 bases lying between them. Per germline, CDR1 MNHNS and CDR2 SASEGT. CDR3 amino acids: CASSEGGVQETQYF. Written as DNA, the CDR3 is TGTGCCAGCAGTGAAGGGGGAGTCCAAGAGACCCAGTACTTC.

The V and J genes are TRBV5-4 and TRBJ2-3; 8 nucleotides match TRBD1. This CDR3 is 14 amino acids long. The germline gives CDR1 SGHNT, CDR2 YYREEE (reference sequence). The junction had 5 bases not matched to a gene; V was cut back by 2 bases and J by 6 bases. The DNA of the CDR3 is TGTGCCAGCAGCTTCGGGACAGGACCGGATACGCAGTATTTT. Its translation: CASSFGTGPDTQYF.

This chain uses TRBV7-9 with TRBJ1-1, with 9 positions matching TRBD1. The CDR3 contains 19 residues. Germline V gene sequence: CDR1 SEHNR, CDR2 FQNEAQ (reference sequence). Unmatched junction bases numbered 12, after V lost 0 bases and J lost 1 base. In nucleotides, the CDR3 is TGTGCCAGCAGCTTAGCATACCGGGACAGGGAATCGAGGAACACTGAAGCTTTCTTT. It encodes CASSLAYRDRESRNTEAFF.

This chain links TRBV6-1 with TRBJ1-1; unclear D gene. Trimming shortened V by 4 bases and J by 1 base, and 7 bases separated the two germline ends. Germline V CDR1 and CDR2: MNHNS, SASEGT. This CDR3 is built from 13 residues. The CDR3: CASSVFGNTEAFF. The CDR3, as DNA: TGTGCCAGCAGTGTCTTCGGGAACACTGAAGCTTTCTTT.

The genes are TRBV28 and TRBJ1-1, with 7 positions matching TRBD1. The CDR3 spans 15 residues. CDR1 and CDR2 (germline): MDHEN, SYDVKM. The V and J ends lost 5 bases and 7 bases, in that order; junction bases with no gene match: 13. The CDR3 region has the DNA TGTGCCAGCAGTCTGCTAAGGACAGGTGACTTTGAAGCTTTCTTT. Its protein is CASSLLRTGDFEAFF.

The chain is built from TRBV9 and TRBJ1-3; D may be TRBD1 (5 bases). V lost 0 bases, J lost 2 bases, and 9 bases lay in between. Germline V CDR1 and CDR2: SGDLS, YYNGEE. The CDR3 is 15 amino acids. CDR3 DNA sequence: TGTGCCAGCAGCGTAGAGTGGGGGGCTGGAAACACCATATATTTT. Its protein is CASSVEWGAGNTIYF. Full variable domain (outside the CDR3, taken from reference TRBV9 and TRBJ1-3): DSGVTQTPKHLITATGQRVTLRCSPRSGDLSVYWYQQSLDQGLQFLIQYYNGEERAKGNILERFSAQQFPDLHSELNLSSLELGDSALYFCASSVEWGAGNTIYFGEGSWLTVV.

The chain uses TRBV28 and TRBJ2-5, with 16 bases lining up with TRBD2. V lost 4 bases and J lost 5; bases outside the gene matches: 7. Germline assignment: CDR1 MDHEN and CDR2 SYDVKM. CDR3 size: 17 residues. The CDR3 DNA follows: TGTGCCAGCAGTTACGGGACTAGCGGGAGGGCGGATGAGACCCAGTACTTC. Its protein is CASSYGTSGRADETQYF.

The chain couples TRBV5-1 to TRBJ2-5; possible D gene TRBD2, 6 bases. In germline, CDR1 is SGHRS, CDR2 YFSETQ. Trimming took off 0 bases at V and 2 bases at J, with 11 bases between the two ends. This CDR3 has 15 amino acids. CDR3 bases: TGCGCCAGCAGCTTGGGGTATCGGGGGCAAGAGACCCAGTACTTC. Protein sequence: CASSLGYRGQETQYF. Drawing the rest from reference TRBV5-1 and TRBJ2-5, the complete variable domain is KAGVTQTPRYLIKTRGQQVTLSCSPISGHRSVSWYQQTPGQGLQFLFEYFSETQRNKGNFPGRFSGRQFSNSRSEMNVSTLELGDSALYLCASSLGYRGQETQYFGPGTRLLVL.

The chain joins TRBV19 to TRBJ1-2, with D maybe TRBD1 (5 bases). The CDR3 runs 15 residues. The V end was cut by 0 bases, the J end by 4 bases, with 12 bases between. The germline gives CDR1 LNHDA, CDR2 SQIVND (reference sequence). In nucleotides, the CDR3 is TGTGCCAGTAGTATAGATGGGGGGAAGAGCTATGGCTACACCTTC. The encoded protein is CASSIDGGKSYGYTF.

The V gene is TRBV27, the J gene TRBJ1-4, with D perhaps matching TRBD1 (5 bases). CDR1 and CDR2 (germline): MNHEY, SMNVEV (reference sequence). The CDR3 consists of 18 residues. Trimming cost V 0 bases and J 5 bases, with 19 bases left between them. CDR3 sequence (DNA): TGTGCCAGCAGTTTATCGAGGGGCGGGGTCCGGTTAAATGAAAAACTGTTTTTT. It encodes CASSLSRGGVRLNEKLFF.